This T cell receptor beta chain was captured in a study of cytomegalovirus exposure and HLA in healthy donors. As for the study in general: It was reported in a later analysis that the same platform had been used for the roughly 110 validation repertoires as for the roughly 670 first-cohort repertoires.

The sample holds one count of this clone. Its specificity is unknown. Between the trimmed V and J ends, which lost 3 bases and 4 bases, there was a span of 12 bases. The CDR3 covers 14 residues. Germline V gene data show CDR1 as MNHNS and CDR2 as SASEGT. Study results and limitations: Some TCR beta chains (164 of them) were listed as cytomegalovirus-associated. It was reportedly the case that the classifier diagnosed cytomegalovirus status with high specificity and sensitivity. According to a subsequent analysis, TCR clusters identified in the first cohort showed a tendency to co-occur across the 120 or so validation repertoires.

Profiled with immunoSEQ multiplex PCR; TCRdb holds only in-frame clones, not every one. The data contain around 93,000 clones, less than 85% of them singletons. This chain uses TRBV6-1 with TRBJ2-5; tentative D call: TRBD2 (5 bases). This TCR was sampled from a young man in good health and CMV-seropositive. Sequencing used PBMCs. The CDR3 reads CASSEGIAGETQYF. The CDR3 DNA sequence: TGTGCCAGCAGTGAGGGGATCGCGGGAGAGACCCAGTACTTC.